This TCR beta chain came from a study of T cell changes during pregnancy in multiple sclerosis. Some clones are missing from TCRdb's copy, which holds only in-frame ones; the method was immunoSEQ multiplex PCR. Of approximately 70,000 clones listed, roughly nine tenths are singletons. This clone was found once. The V gene's germline CDR1 is SGHVS and CDR2 FQNEAQ. The V and J ends lost 10 bases and 8 bases, in that order; junction bases with no gene match: 8. This CDR3 has 12 residues. Sequences were derived from peripheral blood, sampled in the second trimester of pregnancy. The TCR originated in a female donor in good health, enrolled as a control in a pregnancy study. The chain couples TRBV7-8 to TRBJ1-2; 9 bases align to TRBD1. The CDR3: CATYRGLEGYTF. The DNA for the CDR3 is TGTGCCACTTACAGGGGGCTAGAGGGCTACACCTTC.